This TCR beta chain appears in the sequencing data of a study of T cell responses to AZD1222 COVID-19 vaccine. Germline CDR1 is MNHEY and CDR2 is SMNVEV (reference sequence). CDR3 size: 20 residues. V lost 4 bases, J lost 0 bases, and 22 bases lay in between. The repertoire was sequenced with immunoSEQ multiplex PCR; TCRdb's copy has only in-frame clones and lacks some. The sample carries about 140,000 clones, roughly 90% recorded once. The study pooled second doses at about 4 or about 12 weeks. This sequence originates from an adult who received the AZD1222 COVID-19 vaccine. Source: peripheral blood, taken 28 days after the second AZD1222 dose. This chain uses TRBV27 with TRBJ2-6, with D possibly matching TRBD1 (6 bases). The CDR3 bases are TGTGCCAGCAGTTCCCCTACCTGGACAGTGAAGAGCTCTGGGGCCAACGTCCTGACTTTC. Translated: CASSSPTWTVKSSGANVLTF.